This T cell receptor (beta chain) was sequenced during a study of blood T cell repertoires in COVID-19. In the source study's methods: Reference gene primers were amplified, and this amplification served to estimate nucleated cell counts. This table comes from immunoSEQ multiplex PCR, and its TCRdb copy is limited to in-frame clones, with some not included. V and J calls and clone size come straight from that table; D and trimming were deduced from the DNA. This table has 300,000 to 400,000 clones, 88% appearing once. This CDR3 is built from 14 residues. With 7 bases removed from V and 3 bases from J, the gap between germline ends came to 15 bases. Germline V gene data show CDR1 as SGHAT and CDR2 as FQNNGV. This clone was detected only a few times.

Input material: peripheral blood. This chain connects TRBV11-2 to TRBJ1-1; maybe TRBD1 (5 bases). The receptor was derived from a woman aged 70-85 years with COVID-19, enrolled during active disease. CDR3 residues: CASTRDGGYTEAFF. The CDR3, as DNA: TGTGCCAGCACCCGGGACGGGGGATACACTGAAGCTTTCTTT.